This TCR beta chain was captured in a study of blood T cell repertoires in COVID-19. TCRdb's table, derived via immunoSEQ multiplex PCR, lists solely in-frame clones and lacks some. The sample consists of roughly 100,000 clones, about four fifths of them appearing once. Germline CDR1 SNHLY, CDR2 FYNNEI. This CDR3 contains 13 residues. V shed 5 bases, J shed 7 bases, and the junction held 7 bases outside the gene matches. The V and J genes are TRBV2 and TRBJ1-1, with 7 bases lining up with TRBD1. The specimen sequenced was peripheral blood. The receptor comes from a human donor in a cohort sampled during active COVID-19. The CDR3 spells CASSWGQFGEAFF. The CDR3 DNA is TGTGCCAGCAGTTGGGGACAGTTTGGTGAAGCTTTCTTT.